Shown below are 21 T cell receptor beta chains from a single sample sequenced in a study of blood T cell repertoires in COVID-19. Clones were sequenced by immunoSEQ multiplex PCR, and TCRdb holds only the in-frame ones, with some missing. Of a few hundred thousand clones in the sample, roughly 84% were seen once. The specimen sequenced was peripheral blood. The receptors here all came from a woman aged 60-75 years with acute or convalescent COVID-19.

The V and J genes are TRBV9 and TRBJ1-6; no reliable D call. The CDR3 totals 10 residues. Germline V gene lookup returns CDR1 SGDLS and CDR2 YYNGEE. V lost 1 base and J lost 12, with 2 bases in between. The CDR3 sequence: CASSVRPLHF. The DNA of the CDR3 is TGTGCCAGCAGCGTACGACCCCTCCACTTT.

This clone was detected many times. The chain has TRBV2 and TRBJ1-2; TRBD1 matches 7 bases. V shed 3 bases, J shed 4 bases, and the junction held 5 bases outside the gene matches. Germline lookup yields CDR1 SNHLY and CDR2 FYNNEI. The CDR3 consists of 14 residues. The CDR3 loop reads CASSENRQGYGYTF. The CDR3 DNA sequence: TGTGCCAGCAGTGAGAATCGACAGGGCTATGGCTACACCTTC.

The chain has TRBV5-5 and TRBJ2-3, with D possibly matching TRBD2 (5 bases). This CDR3 is 15 amino acids long. Trimming shortened V by 3 bases and J by 1 base, and 12 bases separated the two germline ends. CDR1 is SGHKS, CDR2 YYEKEE, per germline (reference sequence). The CDR3 nucleotides read TGTGCCAGCAGCTGGGAGCCCCGTGGCACAGATACGCAGTATTTT. Protein sequence: CASSWEPRGTDTQYF.

The chain is built from TRBV28 and TRBJ1-6, with 8 nucleotides matching TRBD1. V trimming: 3 bases; J trimming: 7 bases; junction bases outside the gene matches: 5. The germline CDR1 and CDR2 sequences are MDHEN and SYDVKM. This CDR3 contains 15 residues. CDR3 in DNA: TGTGCCAGCAGTTTGGGACAGGTCGGAAATTCACCCCTCCACTTT. Residues: CASSLGQVGNSPLHF.

The chain carries TRBV28 and TRBJ1-1; no reliable D call. CDR3 length: 12 amino acids. Per the germline V gene, CDR1 is MDHEN and CDR2 is SYDVKM. V lost 2 bases and J lost 5, with 6 bases in between. CDR3 DNA sequence: TGTGCCAGCAGTTTAGTAGATACTGAAGCTTTCTTT. It is translated as CASSLVDTEAFF.

The chain carries TRBV5-1 and TRBJ1-1; D is undetermined. Trimming took off 4 bases at V and 2 bases at J, with 15 bases between the two ends. This CDR3 comprises 15 residues. Germline V gene lookup returns CDR1 SGHRS and CDR2 YFSETQ. The CDR3 is CASSPEWGGNTEAFF. The CDR3 nucleotides read TGCGCCAGCAGCCCCGAATGGGGAGGAAACACTGAAGCTTTCTTT. The full variable domain, rest sourced from reference TRBV5-1 and TRBJ1-1, is KAGVTQTPRYLIKTRGQQVTLSCSPISGHRSVSWYQQTPGQGLQFLFEYFSETQRNKGNFPGRFSGRQFSNSRSEMNVSTLELGDSALYLCASSPEWGGNTEAFFGQGTRLTVV.

The rearrangement joins TRBV27 to TRBJ1-2, with D tentatively TRBD1 (6 bases). This CDR3 is built from 13 residues. CDR1 MNHEY and CDR2 SMNVEV come from the germline V gene (reference sequence). The V and J ends lost 5 bases and 4 bases respectively, with 11 bases between them. Written as DNA, the CDR3 is TGTGCCAGCAGTCCGACAGGATCCTATGGCTACACCTTC. This codes for CASSPTGSYGYTF.

The rearrangement uses TRBV30 and TRBJ1-3; the D is unclear. Trimming left V 5 bases short and J 0 bases short, with 17 bases between. This CDR3 contains 16 residues. Germline V gives CDR1 GTSNPN, CDR2 SVGIG (reference sequence). CDR3: CAWRSTGISSGNTIYF. In DNA form, the CDR3 reads TGTGCCTGGCGCTCGACCGGGATTTCCTCTGGAAACACCATATATTTT.

This sequence joins TRBV7-2 and TRBJ2-1; TRBD1 agrees at 7 bases. Trimming removed 5 bases from V and 4 bases from J; junction bases left unmatched: 8. CDR3 length: 15 amino acids. Germline V CDR1 and CDR2: SGHTA, FQGNSA. The CDR3 DNA is TGTGCCAGCAGCCCCCAAGGGGGACAGTACAATGAGCAGTTCTTC. Protein sequence: CASSPQGGQYNEQFF. The whole variable domain, remainder taken from reference TRBV7-2 and TRBJ2-1, is GAGVSQSPSNKVTEKGKDVELRCDPISGHTALYWYRQSLGQGLEFLIYFQGNSAPDKSGLPSDRFSAERTGGSVSTLTIQRTQQEDSAVYLCASSPQGGQYNEQFFGPGTRLTVL.

The count of this clone is one. V gene TRBV6-5 combines with J gene TRBJ1-5, with D unresolved. CDR1 and CDR2 (germline): MNHEY, SVGAGI. CDR3 length: 13 amino acids. V was shortened by 4 bases and J by 5 bases, with 9 bases between the two germline ends. CDR3 protein: CASSSGYDQPQHF. The DNA of the CDR3 is TGTGCCAGCAGTTCCGGGTACGATCAGCCCCAGCATTTT.

The chain joins TRBV10-3 to TRBJ1-2; unclear D gene. The V end lost 2 bases, the J end lost 2 bases, and 6 bases lay between the germline ends. Germline values: CDR1 ENHRY, CDR2 SYGVKD. The CDR3 sequence is 13 residues long. The DNA of the CDR3 is TGTGCCATCAGTGAGGACTTGAACTATGGCTACACCTTC. Translated: CAISEDLNYGYTF.

V gene TRBV7-2 combines with J gene TRBJ2-2; 8 bases line up with TRBD2. Per the germline V gene, CDR1 is SGHTA and CDR2 is FQGNSA. J lost 4 bases, V lost 10 bases, and 8 bases had no gene match. This CDR3 has 14 amino acids. This chain's CDR3 is CATSRGGSTGELFF. CDR3 bases: TGTGCCACCTCTCGGGGGGGCAGCACCGGGGAGCTGTTTTTT.

The sample holds a few counts of this clone. The chain recombines TRBV6-5 with TRBJ1-1, with D perhaps matching TRBD1 (5 bases). The CDR3 is 14 residues long. Germline lookup yields CDR1 MNHEY and CDR2 SVGAGI. The ends were cut back, 6 bases at V and 1 base at J, with 12 bases in the middle. The CDR3: CASRRGPPNTEAFF. As DNA, the CDR3 is TGTGCCAGCAGAAGGGGCCCCCCGAACACTGAAGCTTTCTTT.

CDR3: CASSVEAYSGANVLTF. CDR3 sequence (DNA): TGTGCCAGCAGCGTAGAAGCCTACTCTGGGGCCAACGTCCTGACTTTC. This sequence joins TRBV9 and TRBJ2-6; D is unclear. The CDR3 loop spans 16 amino acids. The germline V and J ends were trimmed by 0 bases and 0 bases, with 7 bases remaining between them. Germline V gene lookup returns CDR1 SGDLS and CDR2 YYNGEE.

The J gene is TRBJ2-7, the V gene TRBV6-1; 9 bases are shared with TRBD2. Germline V lookup: CDR1 MNHNS, CDR2 SASEGT. Germline trimming cut 0 bases from V and 6 bases from J; bases unmatched to any gene: 12. This CDR3 has 17 residues. DNA for the CDR3: TGTGCCAGCAGTGAAGCGCCGATGACTAGCGGCCGTGGCGAGCAGTACTTC. It codes for CASSEAPMTSGRGEQYF.

The V gene is TRBV7-9, the J gene TRBJ2-7; D is unresolved. Germline V gives CDR1 SEHNR, CDR2 FQNEAQ (reference sequence). Deletions cut 4 bases from V and 3 bases from J, with 7 bases between. The CDR3 runs to 12 residues. The CDR3 spells CASSSNGYEQYF. The CDR3 DNA sequence: TGTGCCAGCAGCTCAAACGGCTACGAGCAGTACTTC.

This chain joins TRBV4-3 and TRBJ2-5; maybe TRBD2 (5 bases). V was cut by 1 base and J by 5 bases, with 20 bases left in between. Germline CDR1 and CDR2: LGHNA and YSLEER. There are 17 residues in the CDR3. The CDR3 loop reads CASSQGRPGDPGETQYF. Written as DNA, the CDR3 is TGCGCCAGCAGCCAAGGCCGACCTGGTGATCCGGGGGAGACCCAGTACTTC.

This chain connects TRBV3-1 (or the pseudogene TRBV3-2) to TRBJ1-5; no clear D gene. Trimming took off 2 bases at V and 4 bases at J, with 12 bases between the two ends. There are 15 residues in the CDR3. In germline, CDR1 is LGHDT, CDR2 YNNKEL (reference sequence). The CDR3 loop is CASSQSRTRNQPQHF. In nucleotides, the CDR3 is TGTGCCAGCAGCCAAAGCCGAACCAGGAATCAGCCCCAGCATTTT.

V usage is TRBV7-9 and J usage is TRBJ2-1; maybe TRBD1 (6 bases). This CDR3 contains 13 residues. The V gene lost 5 bases and the J gene lost 5 bases, with 10 bases spanning the gap. CDR1 is SEHNR, CDR2 FQNEAQ, per germline (reference sequence). The CDR3 loop is CASSGTLNNEQFF. DNA for the CDR3: TGTGCCAGCAGCGGGACACTTAACAATGAGCAGTTCTTC. Full variable domain (remainder filled in from reference TRBV7-9 and TRBJ2-1): DTGVSQNPRHKITKRGQNVTFRCDPISEHNRLYWYRQTLGQGPEFLTYFQNEAQLEKSRLLSDRFSAERPKGSFSTLEIQRTEQGDSAMYLCASSGTLNNEQFFGPGTRLTVL.

The chain links TRBV25-1 to TRBJ1-1; 7 nucleotides agree with TRBD1. The germline gives CDR1 MGHDK, CDR2 SYGVNS. The trim removed 7 bases at V and 1 base at J, leaving 3 bases unmatched. There are 13 residues in the CDR3. This CDR3 reads CASKGQANTEAFF. The CDR3 DNA reads as TGTGCCAGCAAAGGACAGGCGAACACTGAAGCTTTCTTT.

V is TRBV6-5 and J is TRBJ2-7, with D maybe TRBD1 (6 bases). Trimming removed 6 bases from V and 1 base from J, with 13 bases in between. The length of the CDR3 is 14 residues. Germline values: CDR1 MNHEY, CDR2 SVGAGI. CDR3 sequence: CASRRQAVSYEQYF. CDR3 nucleotides: TGTGCCAGCAGAAGACAGGCGGTATCCTACGAGCAGTACTTC.